Presented here are 26 T cell receptor beta chains from one specimen sequenced in a study of T cell changes during pregnancy in multiple sclerosis. Generated by immunoSEQ multiplex PCR, the TCRdb table keeps only in-frame clones and is missing some. The top ten clones hold approximately 0.71% of a sample with approximately 79,000 clones, around 93% of them seen once. This sample comprised peripheral blood, obtained in the second trimester of pregnancy. The receptors shown here come from a female donor in good health, enrolled as a control in a pregnancy study.

This rearrangement joins TRBV30 to TRBJ1-1; D is uncertain. CDR1 and CDR2 (germline): GTSNPN, SVGIG (reference sequence). CDR3 length: 11 amino acids. V was pared by 0 bases and J by 10 bases, with 9 bases between. CDR3 sequence (DNA): TGTGCCTGGAGTGTAAGCGGGGTAGCTTTCTTT. It translates to CAWSVSGVAFF.

The chain joins TRBV30 to TRBJ1-5; perhaps TRBD1 as D (5 bases). Germline values: CDR1 GTSNPN, CDR2 SVGIG (reference sequence). This CDR3 region has 12 residues. V was pared by 5 bases and J by 7 bases, with 12 bases between. Written as DNA, the CDR3 is TGTGCCTGGGACGCTCCAGGGCAGCCCCAGCATTTT. This sequence encodes CAWDAPGQPQHF.

This chain joins TRBV5-4 and TRBJ2-1; TRBD2 matches at 11 bases. This CDR3 is 17 amino acids long. V shed 0 bases and J 8 bases; nucleotides not matched to a gene: 10. Per germline, CDR1 SGHNT and CDR2 YYREEE (reference sequence). The CDR3 loop is CASSLGASGGNLYEQFF. In nucleotides, the CDR3 is TGTGCCAGCAGCTTGGGGGCTAGCGGGGGGAATTTATATGAGCAGTTCTTC.

V is TRBV7-9 and J is TRBJ1-2, with 8 bases that match TRBD1. The trim removed 6 bases at V and 14 bases at J, leaving 20 bases unmatched. This CDR3 region has 15 residues. Germline CDR1 SEHNR, CDR2 FQNEAQ (reference sequence). In DNA, the CDR3 is TGTGCCAGCAGTCTTTTTCCTAACAGGGGGGCCGCGGGTACCTTC. Amino acids: CASSLFPNRGAAGTF.

This chain uses TRBV6-1 with TRBJ2-7; 8 bases fit TRBD2. The junction had 12 bases not matched to a gene; V was cut back by 3 bases and J by 5 bases. The germline CDR1 and CDR2 sequences are MNHNS and SASEGT. The CDR3 consists of 16 residues. CDR3 loop: CASSDWVRGASNEQYF. The CDR3 nucleotides read TGTGCCAGCAGTGATTGGGTGCGGGGGGCCTCGAACGAGCAGTACTTC.

This clone was found once. J is TRBJ2-3 and V is TRBV5-3; the D gene is possibly TRBD1 (5 bases). TRBV5-3 has ORF status, its function being uncertain. The V and J ends lost 2 bases and 0 bases respectively, with 13 bases between them. This CDR3 comprises 16 residues. In nucleotides, the CDR3 is TGTGCCAGAAGCTTTAGGACACGTACTAGCACAGATACGCAGTATTTT. Protein product: CARSFRTRTSTDTQYF.

CDR3 in DNA: TGTGCCAGCAGCGCGACAGCCGGATCCTCGAACACTGAAGCTTTCTTT. This encodes CASSATAGSSNTEAFF. The genes are TRBV9 and TRBJ1-1; D possibly corresponds to TRBD1 (5 bases). Germline loops: CDR1 SGDLS, CDR2 YYNGEE. V was cut by 3 bases and J by 1 base, with 16 bases left in between. This CDR3 has 16 residues.

J is TRBJ1-2 and V is TRBV19; TRBD1 aligns across 7 bases. The junction had 19 bases not matched to a gene; V was cut back by 3 bases and J by 6 bases. Germline values: CDR1 LNHDA, CDR2 SQIVND (reference sequence). CDR3 size: 18 residues. This CDR3 is CASSIIGDRVNVRDGYTF. CDR3 sequence (DNA): TGTGCCAGTAGTATCATCGGTGACAGGGTCAACGTACGGGATGGCTACACCTTC.

This sequence joins TRBV27 and TRBJ1-1; no firm D call. Trimming pared 4 bases from V and 8 bases from J, leaving 11 bases between. The CDR3 is made up of 12 amino acids. Germline V gene lookup returns CDR1 MNHEY and CDR2 SMNVEV (reference sequence). CDR3 residues: CASSSQLGEAFF. Here the CDR3 DNA reads TGTGCCAGCAGTTCACAACTGGGCGAAGCTTTCTTT.

The rearrangement links TRBV30 to TRBJ2-7; D unresolved. Germline V gives CDR1 GTSNPN, CDR2 SVGIG (reference sequence). Trimming left V 0 bases short and J 12 bases short, with 15 bases between. The length of the CDR3 is 12 residues. The DNA for the CDR3 is TGTGCCTGGAGTGTCCCCCCAATCGAACTGTACTTC. Its translation is CAWSVPPIELYF.

J is TRBJ2-3 and V is TRBV6-4, with 11 bases aligning to TRBD2. Germline CDR1 and CDR2: MRHNA and SNTAGT. V was pared by 0 bases and J by 4 bases, with 3 bases of the junction left unmatched. This CDR3 comprises 16 residues. The CDR3 reads CASSDSVAGGPDTQYF. As DNA, the CDR3 is TGTGCCAGCAGTGACTCGGTAGCGGGGGGGCCAGATACGCAGTATTTT.

This chain uses TRBV7-2 with TRBJ2-1; a possible D gene is TRBD2 (6 bases). Germline V lookup: CDR1 SGHTA, CDR2 FQGNSA. V lost 7 bases to trimming and J lost 6 bases, with 19 bases between them. The CDR3 consists of 15 residues. CDR3 nucleotides: TGTGCCAGCAACCCCGTGGACTACATTACCAATGAGCAGTTCTTC. Encoded protein: CASNPVDYITNEQFF.

The chain combines TRBV5-1 with TRBJ1-4; 9 positions agree with TRBD1. This CDR3 comprises 16 residues. The V gene end was trimmed by 3 bases and the J gene end by 7 bases; junction bases not matched to a gene: 10. Germline V gene data show CDR1 as SGHRS and CDR2 as YFSETQ. CDR3 loop: CASSSQGAQGGEKLFF. CDR3 DNA: TGCGCCAGCAGCTCACAGGGGGCCCAGGGAGGTGAAAAACTGTTTTTT.

The CDR3 DNA reads TGTGCCAGCGCAAAGGGCTTTATCAGGGACAGCTATAAAACTGAAGCTTTCTTT. It is translated as CASAKGFIRDSYKTEAFF. This chain joins TRBV11-3 and TRBJ1-1, with 7 bases lining up with TRBD1. The germline V gene encodes CDR1 SGHNT and CDR2 YENEEA. The CDR3 runs 18 residues. The V gene end was trimmed by 8 bases and the J gene end by 5 bases; junction bases not matched to a gene: 23.

This chain uses TRBV5-1 with TRBJ2-7; a weak D match, TRBD2 (7 bases). CDR3 length equals 16 residues. In germline, CDR1 is SGHRS, CDR2 YFSETQ. V lost 1 base to trimming and J lost 4 bases, with 18 bases between them. In nucleotides, the CDR3 is TGCGCCAGCAGCTTGTTAAGGGGGACTACCTCATACGAGCAGTACTTC. The encoded protein is CASSLLRGTTSYEQYF.

This chain uses TRBV5-1 with TRBJ2-7; 7 bases fit TRBD1. The CDR3 sequence is 14 residues long. V trimming: 4 bases; J trimming: 6 bases; junction bases outside the gene matches: 10. Germline V gene lookup returns CDR1 SGHRS and CDR2 YFSETQ. CDR3 loop: CASSAASTGREQYF. Written as DNA, the CDR3 is TGCGCCAGCAGCGCGGCCTCGACAGGGCGCGAGCAGTACTTC.

The chain recombines TRBV29-1 with TRBJ1-1; TRBD1 aligns across 7 bases. From germline, CDR1 is SQVTM and CDR2 ANQGSEA. V trimming: 5 bases; J trimming: 2 bases; junction bases outside the gene matches: 8. This CDR3 is built from 14 residues. The CDR3: CSVFSQGTNTEAFF. The CDR3 region has the DNA TGCAGCGTTTTCTCACAGGGGACTAACACTGAAGCTTTCTTT.

This rearrangement joins TRBV4-1 to TRBJ1-1; D perhaps matches TRBD1 (6 bases). The CDR3 spans 19 residues. The V gene lost 1 base and the J gene lost 4 bases, with 25 bases spanning the gap. Germline values: CDR1 MGHRA, CDR2 YSYEKL. CDR3 region: CASSQGSRANGRGITEAFF. The CDR3 bases are TGCGCCAGCAGCCAAGGGTCCCGTGCAAACGGGAGGGGGATCACTGAAGCTTTCTTT.

This clone occurred a few times. V gene TRBV7-3 combines with J gene TRBJ1-1; 10 nucleotides line up with TRBD1. With V trimmed by 5 bases and J by 4 bases, 7 bases remained unmatched. In germline, CDR1 is SGHTA, CDR2 FQGTGA. CDR3 size: 15 residues. CDR3 DNA sequence: TGTGCCAGCAGCAAGACAGGGGGCCCGGGCACTGAAGCTTTCTTT. The encoded protein is CASSKTGGPGTEAFF.

A single count supports this clone. V usage is TRBV4-3 and J usage is TRBJ2-2, with a weak D call TRBD1 (5 bases). V was clipped by 4 bases and J by 8 bases, with 11 bases between them. Germline assignment: CDR1 LGHNA and CDR2 YSLEER. The CDR3 runs 13 residues. Written as DNA, the CDR3 is TGCGCCAGCAGCCCCCAGGGTTGGGGGGAGCTGTTTTTT. Its translation: CASSPQGWGELFF.

The V gene is TRBV9, the J gene TRBJ2-3; TRBD2 matches at 12 bases. In germline, CDR1 is SGDLS, CDR2 YYNGEE. The trim removed 3 bases at V and 2 bases at J, leaving 16 bases unmatched. This CDR3 is built from 20 residues. The CDR3 nucleotides read TGTGCCAGCAGCGCCTCCTCGCCCTGGACTAGCGGGGTGATCACAGATACGCAGTATTTT. It is translated as CASSASSPWTSGVITDTQYF.

This clone has a single count. The rearrangement joins TRBV18 to TRBJ2-6; 7 bases match TRBD1. Germline trimming cut 2 bases from V and 4 bases from J; bases unmatched to any gene: 14. This CDR3 contains 19 residues. Germline V gene lookup returns CDR1 KGHSH and CDR2 LQKENI. The CDR3 DNA follows: TGTGCCAGCTCACCAAATTCCGGGACAGTTCACTGGGGGGCCAACGTCCTGACTTTC. Protein: CASSPNSGTVHWGANVLTF.

This clone was found a few times. The CDR3 DNA is TGCGCCAGCAGCCTAAAGTCCGGGACAGGGGTGCTGAACACTGAAGCTTTCTTT. Amino acids: CASSLKSGTGVLNTEAFF. The chain links TRBV5-1 to TRBJ1-1; TRBD1 matches at 10 bases. The CDR3 has 18 amino acids. V lost 4 bases to trimming and J lost 0 bases; unmatched junction nucleotides: 12. The germline CDR1 and CDR2 sequences are SGHRS and YFSETQ.

The chain combines TRBV19 with TRBJ1-2, with TRBD1 matching 8 bases. CDR1 and CDR2 (germline): LNHDA, SQIVND (reference sequence). The V and J ends lost 4 bases and 3 bases, in that order; junction bases with no gene match: 4. This CDR3 comprises 14 residues. DNA of the CDR3: TGTGCCAGTAGTACAGTACAGGGGGACTATGGCTACACCTTC. Its protein is CASSTVQGDYGYTF.

The chain employs TRBV6-4 and TRBJ2-3; D is unclear. Germline V gene sequence: CDR1 MRHNA, CDR2 SNTAGT. The CDR3 has 14 amino acids. Trimming took off 0 bases at V and 3 bases at J, with 7 bases between the two ends. The DNA for the CDR3 is TGTGCCAGCAGTGACTCAGCCTCAACAGATACGCAGTATTTT. Amino acid sequence: CASSDSASTDTQYF.

The chain is built from TRBV4-3 and TRBJ1-2, with TRBD1 as a possible D gene (6 bases). V lost 0 bases and J 5 bases, leaving 13 bases between the germline ends. CDR1 and CDR2 from the germline V gene are LGHNA and YSLEER. CDR3 length: 15 amino acids. The CDR3 sequence is CASSQEHRAGYGYTF. The CDR3 coding sequence is TGCGCCAGCAGCCAAGAACACAGGGCAGGGTATGGCTACACCTTC.